The clone carrying this T cell receptor (beta chain) was seen more than once but under ten times. Sequencing used immunoSEQ multiplex PCR; TCRdb keeps in-frame clones, though not all of them. The sample has roughly 300,000 clones; 70% to 90% are singletons. Germline V gene lookup returns CDR1 MGHDK and CDR2 SYGVNS. CDR3 size: 15 residues. The V end was cut by 3 bases, the J end by 2 bases, with 14 bases between. This entry comes from a study of blood T cell repertoires in COVID-19. The sample was peripheral blood. The source of this sequence is a woman between 45 and 65 years old who had recovered from COVID-19. The chain has TRBV25-1 and TRBJ2-7; D is perhaps TRBD2 (5 bases). The CDR3 DNA reads as TGTGCCAGCAGTGAGTCGGGGTCCTTCACCTACGAGCAGTACTTC. Its protein is CASSESGSFTYEQYF.